One T cell receptor (beta chain) is described in this entry. What it binds is not known. Samples came from axillary lymph nodes draining the breast cancer. The data were obtained in a study of breast tumors, draining lymph nodes, adjacent tissues. Findings and caveats of the study: Tumor TCR diversity was below lymph nodes but above nontumor tissue. Luminal-like breast cancer showed significantly greater tumor-nontumor repertoire similarity than basal-like breast cancer did. Data fit most tumor T cells coming from lymph node, expanding in tumor.

CDR1 and CDR2 (germline): GTSNPN, SVGIG (reference sequence). This CDR3 region has 15 residues. V was trimmed by 1 base and J by 5 bases, leaving 15 bases between them. TCRdb ran MiXCR on the multiplex PCR reads and lists one entry per CDR3 protein. The sample lists roughly 260,000 distinct CDR3 sequences; around 31% were seen once. This TCR derives from a female donor with breast cancer. Some clones in this sample may be carry-over from other donors' samples. This chain connects TRBV30 to TRBJ1-5, with D maybe TRBD1 (6 bases). The sequenced material came from axillary lymph node tissue. This CDR3 reads CAWSAKQGWDQPQHF. CDR3 coding DNA: TGTGCCTGGAGTGCAAAACAGGGATGGGATCAGCCCCAGCATTTT.